This is a list of T cell receptor beta chains from one sample in a study of blood T cell repertoires in COVID-19. Repertoires were generated with immunoSEQ multiplex PCR, while TCRdb's copy carries only in-frame clones and drops some. The sample has around 360,000 clones, more than 75% seen once; the top ten hold about 1.9%. Sequenced input: PBMCs or T cells enriched from blood (not recorded which). Receptor source: a man in his forties in a cohort exposed to, infected with or recovered from COVID-19 (not recorded which). CDR3s include the opening cysteine and the closing phenylalanine or tryptophan. Clone size is stated in some rows and not others, as once, few, many or a class when expanded.

V,J,size,CDR3
TRBV5-5,TRBJ2-1,medium-sized,CASRLGVGNEQFF
TRBV10-3,TRBJ1-6,.,CAISVGQDNSPLHF
TRBV21-1,TRBJ1-3,.,CASSKGEVVSGNTIYF
TRBV7-2,TRBJ2-7,.,CASSPSGRGHEQYF
TRBV5-1,TRBJ2-7,.,CASSLRALALSYEQYF
TRBV11-2,TRBJ1-2,.,CASSLEGAGKSYTF
TRBV4-1,TRBJ1-2,.,CASSQEVGGRLYGYTF
TRBV11-2,TRBJ2-7,.,CASSETSGRAYEQYF
TRBV4-1,TRBJ1-6,.,CASSPERGSSPLHF
TRBV7-9,TRBJ1-1,.,CASSTGTDMNTEAFF
TRBV5-3,TRBJ1-5,.,CAGTFQVRPQHF
TRBV27,TRBJ1-5,.,CASSLSSGQGYQPQHF
TRBV29-1,TRBJ1-2,.,CSVQTDGLSYTF
TRBV7-6,TRBJ2-7,.,CASSFPAGVDEQYF
TRBV7-6,TRBJ1-6,.,CASSLGGRGWSPLHF
TRBV19,TRBJ2-1,.,CASSIGSAYNEQFF
TRBV7-9,TRBJ2-1,.,CASSRDWDEQFF
TRBV7-2,TRBJ2-2,.,CASSRTSGTNTGELFF
TRBV3-1/TRBV3-2,TRBJ2-5,.,CASSPNRLAGGQETQYF
TRBV18,TRBJ1-6,.,CASSPGQGKYSPLHF
TRBV28,TRBJ2-7,once,CASRPSGSSEQYF
TRBV2,TRBJ2-7,.,CASRGGQTRGNEQYF
TRBV10-3,TRBJ2-7,.,CAISYGTGYEQYF